Following are 21 T cell receptor beta chains from one sample sequenced in a study of shared clonotypes between healthy human individuals. Data came from immunoSEQ multiplex PCR; TCRdb stores just in-frame clones and leaves some out. The sample records some 470,000 clones, approximately 80% being singletons. Material: PBMCs. These receptors originate from a woman aged 40-49 years in good health. Some clones in this sample may be carry-over from other donors' samples.

By its share, this clone is medium-sized (0.01 to 0.1%). Within the sample, other DNA sequences also encode this same CDR3. This chain links TRBV4-3 with TRBJ2-2; 7 bases agree with TRBD2. Per the germline V gene, CDR1 is LGHNA and CDR2 is YSLEER. The CDR3 runs 16 residues. Losses at the gene ends were 0 bases for V and 6 bases for J; bases not matched to a gene: 7. Here the CDR3 reads CASSQDTLGGPGELFF. CDR3 in DNA: TGCGCCAGCAGCCAAGATACGCTGGGAGGGCCCGGGGAGCTGTTTTTT.

A note on this clone: An end of the junction does not agree with germline; a read error may underlie this. V is TRBV19 and J is TRBJ2-5; TRBD1 agrees at 10 bases. The germline V gene has CDR1 LNHDA and CDR2 SQIVND (reference sequence). There are 14 residues in the CDR3. This chain's CDR3 is CASSMGQGRGWIHF. In nucleotides, the CDR3 is TGTGCCAGTAGTATGGGACAGGGGCGGGGATGGATTCACTTC.

The chain is built from TRBV18 and TRBJ1-4; D remains ambiguous. Germline assignment: CDR1 KGHSH and CDR2 LQKENI. The length of the CDR3 is 14 residues. V lost 1 base and J lost 8, with 11 bases in between. The CDR3 reads CASSPLAKTEKLFF. CDR3 sequence (DNA): TGTGCCAGCTCACCACTGGCTAAAACGGAAAAACTGTTTTTT.

The chain couples TRBV13 to TRBJ2-3; 8 bases are a match to TRBD2. The V and J ends lost 2 bases and 2 bases, in that order; junction bases with no gene match: 3. Germline V CDR1 and CDR2: PRHDT, FYEKMQ (reference sequence). There are 15 residues in the CDR3. The CDR3 region is CASSLTSGDTDTQYF. CDR3 DNA: TGTGCCAGCAGCTTAACTAGCGGTGACACAGATACGCAGTATTTT.

The chain uses TRBV28 and TRBJ2-3; D is perhaps TRBD1 (5 bases). V was clipped by 1 base and J by 4 bases, with 12 bases between them. The CDR3 is made up of 15 amino acids. Germline V CDR1 and CDR2: MDHEN, SYDVKM. CDR3 sequence reads: CASSLYGVGPDTQYF. The CDR3 region has the DNA TGTGCCAGCAGTTTATACGGCGTGGGGCCAGATACGCAGTATTTT.

The chain couples TRBV19 to TRBJ2-7; the D gene could be TRBD1 or TRBD2 (5 bases each). Germline values: CDR1 LNHDA, CDR2 SQIVND (reference sequence). The CDR3 length is 14 residues. V lost 7 bases and J 3 bases, leaving 16 bases between the germline ends. The CDR3 nucleotides read TGTGCCAGTACCTCGGTTATGGGGGACTACGAGCAGTACTTC. Translating it yields CASTSVMGDYEQYF.

V usage is TRBV5-1 and J usage is TRBJ2-3, with a tentative D call TRBD1 (5 bases). The CDR3 consists of 16 residues. Germline V CDR1 and CDR2: SGHRS, YFSETQ. The V gene lost 0 bases and the J gene lost 0 bases, with 11 bases spanning the gap. The CDR3 DNA reads TGCGCCAGCAGCTTGGTTACGACAGTTAGCACAGATACGCAGTATTTT. This encodes CASSLVTTVSTDTQYF.

The chain employs TRBV19 and TRBJ1-4, with 7 bases lining up with TRBD1. Looked up from germline, CDR1 is LNHDA and CDR2 is SQIVND (reference sequence). V lost 6 bases to trimming and J lost 5 bases; unmatched junction nucleotides: 9. The CDR3 is 15 residues long. CDR3 DNA: TGTGCCAGTAGCCTGGGACAGCAACTAAATGAAAAACTGTTTTTT. Its protein is CASSLGQQLNEKLFF.

This chain uses TRBV11-3 with TRBJ2-7, with unresolved D. The CDR3 has 12 residues. Looked up from germline, CDR1 is SGHNT and CDR2 is YENEEA. The V end was cut by 4 bases, the J end by 3 bases, with 7 bases between. The CDR3 DNA reads as TGTGCCAGCAGCTCTGATGGCTACGAGCAGTACTTC. It codes for CASSSDGYEQYF. The full variable domain, with the rest looked up from reference TRBV11-3 and TRBJ2-7, is EAGVVQSPRYKIIEKKQPVAFWCNPISGHNTLYWYLQNLGQGPELLIRYENEEAVDDSQLPKDRFSAERLKGVDSTLKIQPAELGDSAVYLCASSSDGYEQYFGPGTRLTVT.

The V call is TRBV5-1, the J call TRBJ2-7; TRBD1 matches at 7 bases. The CDR3 is 13 amino acids. Germline trimming cut 5 bases from V and 2 bases from J; bases unmatched to any gene: 4. Germline V CDR1 and CDR2: SGHRS, YFSETQ. Here the CDR3 DNA reads TGCGCCAGCAGGGACAGGCCTCCCTACGAGCAGTACTTC. Amino acid sequence: CASRDRPPYEQYF.

The V gene is TRBV7-8, the J gene TRBJ1-5; D might be TRBD1 (6 bases). V lost 5 bases and J lost 0, with 17 bases in between. The CDR3 loop spans 17 amino acids. Germline-derived CDR1 and CDR2 are SGHVS and FQNEAQ. CDR3 in amino acids: CASSRSTGAYSNQPQHF. The CDR3 bases are TGTGCCAGCAGCAGATCGACAGGAGCTTATAGCAATCAGCCCCAGCATTTT.

This chain uses TRBV5-8 with TRBJ2-1, with TRBD1 identical over 7 bases. The trim removed 4 bases at V and 6 bases at J, leaving 13 bases unmatched. CDR1 and CDR2 from the germline V gene are SGHTS and YDEGEE. The CDR3 consists of 16 residues. CDR3 DNA sequence: TGTGCCAGCAGCAGAACTCGACAGGGATTCCCCAATGAGCAGTTCTTC. Protein product: CASSRTRQGFPNEQFF.

The chain is built from TRBV25-1 and TRBJ2-1, with D perhaps matching TRBD2 (6 bases). Looked up from germline, CDR1 is MGHDK and CDR2 is SYGVNS. V lost 2 bases, J lost 3 bases, and 17 bases lay in between. The CDR3 length is 17 residues. The CDR3 loop reads CASSEVGGALSYNEQFF. The CDR3 DNA follows: TGTGCCAGCAGTGAAGTCGGAGGGGCCCTAAGCTACAATGAGCAGTTCTTC.

The chain combines TRBV28 with TRBJ2-7, with 8 bases that match TRBD2. Germline CDR1 and CDR2: MDHEN and SYDVKM. Trimming took 7 bases from V and 2 from J; bases not matched to a gene: 13. This CDR3 comprises 16 residues. In DNA form, the CDR3 reads TGTGCCAGCACCCTAGCGGGCCCTGTCTCGGCCTACGAGCAGTACTTC. This encodes CASTLAGPVSAYEQYF. The full variable domain, its missing parts supplied by reference TRBV28 and TRBJ2-7, is DVKVTQSSRYLVKRTGEKVFLECVQDMDHENMFWYRQDPGLGLRLIYFSYDVKMKEKGDIPEGYSVSREKKERFSLILESASTNQTSMYLCASTLAGPVSAYEQYFGPGTRLTVT.

This clone appeared once. The chain couples TRBV18 to TRBJ1-2; unclear D gene. The V gene's germline CDR1 is KGHSH and CDR2 LQKENI. The CDR3 is made up of 12 amino acids. Trimming cost V 3 bases and J 4 bases, with 6 bases left between them. The CDR3 bases are TGTGCCAGCTCACCTTCCGGCTATGGCTACACCTTC. This codes for CASSPSGYGYTF. Full variable domain (rest looked up from reference TRBV18 and TRBJ1-2): NAGVMQNPRHLVRRRGQEARLRCSPMKGHSHVYWYRQLPEEGLKFMVYLQKENIIDESGMPKERFSAEFPKEGPSILRIQQVVRGDSAAYFCASSPSGYGYTFGSGTRLTVV.

This clone has only a few counts. Other DNA sequences of this sample code for an identical CDR3. This chain joins TRBV5-1 and TRBJ2-3; 8 bases line up with TRBD1. V shed 0 bases, J shed 1 base, and the junction held 4 bases outside the gene matches. The CDR3 is 16 amino acids. Germline V gives CDR1 SGHRS, CDR2 YFSETQ. DNA for the CDR3: TGCGCCAGCAGCTTGGATCCGGGACAGGGCACAGATACGCAGTATTTT. Amino acids: CASSLDPGQGTDTQYF.

The gene calls are TRBV5-1 and TRBJ2-1; unclear D gene. Germline CDR1 SGHRS, CDR2 YFSETQ. Between the trimmed V and J ends, which lost 3 bases and 5 bases, there was a span of 15 bases. The CDR3 sequence is 15 residues long. This chain's CDR3 is CASSSGGGDNNEQFF. The CDR3 nucleotides are TGCGCCAGCAGCTCTGGCGGTGGAGACAACAATGAGCAGTTCTTC.

The V and J genes are TRBV7-2 and TRBJ2-7; D not resolved. The CDR3 spans 14 residues. Germline V lookup: CDR1 SGHTA, CDR2 FQGNSA. The V end lost 1 base, the J end lost 6 bases, and 13 bases lay between the germline ends. CDR3 loop: CASSLGRYKSEQYF. The CDR3 nucleotides read TGTGCCAGCAGCTTAGGCAGGTATAAGTCCGAGCAGTACTTC.

V usage is TRBV28 and J usage is TRBJ2-3; 12 bases are shared with TRBD2. The V segment lost 4 bases and the J segment 6 bases; nucleotides outside the gene matches: 11. Germline assignment: CDR1 MDHEN and CDR2 SYDVKM. The CDR3 runs 17 residues. The chain's CDR3 is CASSSYVLAGGRDTQYF. The DNA of the CDR3 is TGTGCCAGCAGTTCTTATGTCCTAGCGGGAGGGCGGGATACGCAGTATTTT.

The V call is TRBV6-1, the J call TRBJ2-7; no firm D call. There are 14 residues in the CDR3. The ends were cut back, 4 bases at V and 2 bases at J, with 12 bases in the middle. Germline V gene sequence: CDR1 MNHNS, CDR2 SASEGT. In DNA form, the CDR3 reads TGTGCCAGCAGTGCAGTCTATAGCACCTACGAGCAGTACTTC. It is translated as CASSAVYSTYEQYF.

The chain employs TRBV5-1 and TRBJ2-2; a possible D gene is TRBD2 (6 bases). Per germline, CDR1 SGHRS and CDR2 YFSETQ. This CDR3 has 15 amino acids. The V and J ends lost 3 bases and 4 bases respectively, with 13 bases between them. This CDR3 is CASSSGVPGTGELFF. The CDR3 DNA is TGCGCCAGCAGCTCGGGAGTCCCGGGCACCGGGGAGCTGTTTTTT.